The 28 T cell receptor beta chains listed next were all sequenced from one sample in a study of Ad26.COV2.S vaccination and SARS-CoV-2 variants. Indicated treatment: roughly 19 received Ad26.COV2.S at low or high dose, single or two shots; a few received placebo; per-sample allocation not given. The study sampled participants on day 63 after the first vaccine or placebo injection. Assay: immunoSEQ multiplex PCR; the TCRdb copy retains only in-frame clones and omits some. The sample records 440,000 or so clones, 92% being singletons. Sequenced here: peripheral blood, sampled in a trial of Ad26.COV2.S vaccine versus placebo. The receptor set was obtained from a person aged 18-65 years who received the Ad26.COV2.S COVID-19 vaccine or a placebo.

The chain carries TRBV19 and TRBJ1-2, with TRBD1 as a possible D gene (5 bases). V shed 7 bases and J shed 5 bases, with 17 bases lying between them. The CDR3 length is 14 residues. The V gene's germline CDR1 is LNHDA and CDR2 SQIVND (reference sequence). The CDR3 loop is CASTPTAVSYGYTF. CDR3 DNA: TGTGCCAGTACCCCGACAGCCGTCTCTTATGGCTACACCTTC.

The chain links TRBV12-3 or TRBV12-4 to TRBJ2-7; D is tentatively TRBD1 or TRBD2 (5 bases each). The germline V and J ends were trimmed by 1 base and 5 bases, with 9 bases remaining between them. The CDR3 contains 13 residues. CDR3 region: CASSLVVGDEQYF. The CDR3 region has the DNA TGTGCCAGCAGTTTAGTGGTGGGGGACGAGCAGTACTTC.

The V call is TRBV19, the J call TRBJ2-2, with D unclear. V shed 3 bases and J shed 0 bases, with 8 bases lying between them. The CDR3 runs 15 residues. Germline V gene data show CDR1 as LNHDA and CDR2 as SQIVND (reference sequence). CDR3 bases: TGTGCCAGTAGTATTGGGCTAGCGAACACCGGGGAGCTGTTTTTT. Amino acid sequence: CASSIGLANTGELFF.

This clone was seen just once. This chain connects TRBV7-9 to TRBJ1-3; maybe TRBD1 (5 bases). The length of the CDR3 is 15 residues. The germline V gene has CDR1 SEHNR and CDR2 FQNEAQ (reference sequence). With 5 bases removed from V and 0 bases from J, the gap between germline ends came to 11 bases. The CDR3 DNA is TGTGCCAGCAGCGAGGGGACTTCCTCTGGAAACACCATATATTTT. Protein product: CASSEGTSSGNTIYF.

In DNA, the CDR3 is TGTGCCAGCAGCTTAGTTTTGGGCGAGCAGTACTTC. Translated, it gives CASSLVLGEQYF. The chain combines TRBV7-9 with TRBJ2-7, with D uncertain. Trimming pared 1 base from V and 6 bases from J, leaving 7 bases between. The CDR3 totals 12 residues. Germline CDR1 is SEHNR and CDR2 is FQNEAQ (reference sequence).

The V call is TRBV7-9, the J call TRBJ2-3, with D unresolved. V was cut by 2 bases and J by 2 bases, with 11 bases left in between. In germline, CDR1 is SEHNR, CDR2 FQNEAQ (reference sequence). The CDR3 consists of 15 residues. The CDR3 DNA is TGTGCCAGCAGCTTACCCCCGAGACTCACAGATACGCAGTATTTT. As protein: CASSLPPRLTDTQYF.

The sample holds a few counts of this clone. The chain links TRBV7-6 to TRBJ2-2; 9 positions agree with TRBD1. Germline assignment: CDR1 SGHVS and CDR2 FNYEAQ. The CDR3 is made up of 16 amino acids. J gave up 8 bases and V 5 bases, and 12 bases lay outside the gene matches. This CDR3 reads CASSRVRQGVLGELFF. DNA for the CDR3: TGTGCCAGCAGCCGTGTAAGACAGGGGGTCTTGGGGGAGCTGTTTTTT.

The chain joins TRBV3-1 (or the pseudogene TRBV3-2) to TRBJ2-3; 13 bases fit TRBD2. CDR1 and CDR2 from the germline V gene are LGHDT and YNNKEL (reference sequence). The CDR3 runs to 20 residues. The V gene end was trimmed by 3 bases and the J gene end by 10 bases; junction bases not matched to a gene: 22. The CDR3 nucleotides are TGTGCCAGCAGCCAGGGGGTTATAGGACTAGCGGGGGCCCTGGGAGGTTCGCAGTATTTT. It encodes CASSQGVIGLAGALGGSQYF.

This chain joins TRBV11-2 and TRBJ1-1; 8 bases line up with TRBD1. Germline V lookup: CDR1 SGHAT, CDR2 FQNNGV. With 5 bases clipped from V and 11 bases from J, the junction kept 13 bases outside the gene matches. There are 14 residues in the CDR3. CDR3 sequence: CASSLPGQGSRAFF. As DNA, the CDR3 is TGTGCCAGCAGCCTGCCCGGACAGGGCTCGAGGGCTTTCTTT.

This clone was seen just once. V gene TRBV4-3 combines with J gene TRBJ2-7; possible D gene TRBD1, 6 bases. The V end lost 2 bases, the J end lost 4 bases, and 9 bases lay between the germline ends. The CDR3 spans 13 residues. Germline CDR1 and CDR2: LGHNA and YSLEER. The DNA of the CDR3 is TGCGCCAGCAGCCAAACTACAGGGTACGAGCAGTACTTC. Translated: CASSQTTGYEQYF.

V and J are TRBV9 and TRBJ1-4; D gene ambiguous. V was pared by 0 bases and J by 3 bases, with 12 bases between. The CDR3 is 16 residues long. Per the germline V gene, CDR1 is SGDLS and CDR2 is YYNGEE. The CDR3 reads CASSVALSGPNEKLFF. For the CDR3, the DNA is TGTGCCAGCAGCGTAGCTCTATCGGGTCCTAATGAAAAACTGTTTTTT.

The rearrangement joins TRBV28 to TRBJ1-2, with 7 bases fitting TRBD1. The CDR3 sequence is 15 residues long. CDR1 is MDHEN, CDR2 SYDVKM, per germline. V dropped 4 bases and J dropped 4; count of bases not matched to a gene: 9. CDR3 sequence: CASSSRGSVLYGYTF. CDR3 DNA: TGTGCCAGCAGTTCCAGGGGGAGCGTCCTCTATGGCTACACCTTC.

The CDR3 nucleotides read TGTGCCAGCAGCTTAATGTGGGGGGGCTCAGATACGCAGTATTTT. Its protein product is CASSLMWGGSDTQYF. The genes are TRBV7-6 and TRBJ2-3; maybe TRBD2 (7 bases). CDR3 length: 15 residues. V dropped 2 bases and J dropped 4 bases, with 13 bases sitting between them. Germline V CDR1 and CDR2: SGHVS, FNYEAQ.

The chain employs TRBV9 and TRBJ1-1; weak D call: TRBD1 (5 bases). This CDR3 region has 15 residues. Looked up from germline, CDR1 is SGDLS and CDR2 is YYNGEE. With 0 bases removed from V and 1 base from J, the gap between germline ends came to 10 bases. CDR3 in amino acids: CASSVESGRNTEAFF. CDR3 bases: TGTGCCAGCAGCGTAGAGTCAGGGCGGAACACTGAAGCTTTCTTT. The full variable domain, in which reference TRBV9 and TRBJ1-1 provide the parts outside the CDR3, is DSGVTQTPKHLITATGQRVTLRCSPRSGDLSVYWYQQSLDQGLQFLIQYYNGEERAKGNILERFSAQQFPDLHSELNLSSLELGDSALYFCASSVESGRNTEAFFGQGTRLTVV.

The gene calls are TRBV11-2 and TRBJ2-1; 11 positions agree with TRBD2. The germline gives CDR1 SGHAT, CDR2 FQNNGV. V shed 5 bases and J 4 bases; nucleotides not matched to a gene: 7. The CDR3 is made up of 16 amino acids. The CDR3 bases are TGTGCCAGCAGCCCCTTAGCGGGGGGGTTATACAATGAGCAGTTCTTC. Protein sequence: CASSPLAGGLYNEQFF. The whole variable domain, remainder taken from reference TRBV11-2 and TRBJ2-1, is EAGVAQSPRYKIIEKRQSVAFWCNPISGHATLYWYQQILGQGPKLLIQFQNNGVVDDSQLPKDRFSAERLKGVDSTLKIQPAKLEDSAVYLCASSPLAGGLYNEQFFGPGTRLTVL.

The rearrangement uses TRBV6-2 or TRBV6-3 and TRBJ2-7; 9 nucleotides agree with TRBD1. Unmatched junction bases numbered 6, after V lost 5 bases and J lost 1 base. The CDR3 sequence is 15 residues long. Germline loops: CDR1 MNHEY, CDR2 SVGEGT. CDR3 DNA sequence: TGTGCCAGCAGTACGCGGGACAGGGCGTCCTACGAGCAGTACTTC. It codes for CASSTRDRASYEQYF.

The gene calls are TRBV6-5 and TRBJ1-6, with 7 bases lining up with TRBD1. V lost 8 bases, J lost 8 bases, and 6 bases stayed unmatched. Germline loops: CDR1 MNHEY, CDR2 SVGAGI. CDR3 length: 13 residues. The CDR3 region is CASETGLDSPLHF. For the CDR3, the DNA is TGTGCCAGCGAGACAGGGTTGGATTCACCCCTCCACTTT.

The chain uses TRBV3-1 (or the pseudogene TRBV3-2) and TRBJ2-1; 14 nucleotides match TRBD2. Trimming at V came to 4 bases and at J to 10 bases, leaving 6 bases not matched to a gene. Looked up from germline, CDR1 is LGHDT and CDR2 is YNNKEL (reference sequence). The CDR3 runs 15 residues. For the CDR3, the DNA is TGTGCCAGCAGCCGACTAGCGGGGGGGCCTTACGAGCAGTTCTTC. It specifies CASSRLAGGPYEQFF.

This sequence joins TRBV2 and TRBJ2-7, with D unclear. The CDR3 spans 13 residues. Trimming removed 4 bases at V and 4 bases at J, with 11 bases between. Germline V CDR1 and CDR2: SNHLY, FYNNEI. CDR3 sequence (DNA): TGTGCCAGCAGTGGGAACATGGGGTACGAGCAGTACTTC. It codes for CASSGNMGYEQYF.

The rearrangement joins TRBV19 to TRBJ1-2; D remains ambiguous. Deletions cut 6 bases from V and 4 bases from J, with 9 bases between. The CDR3 consists of 12 residues. Germline values: CDR1 LNHDA, CDR2 SQIVND (reference sequence). Here the CDR3 reads CASRTDGYGYTF. CDR3 in DNA: TGTGCCAGTAGAACGGACGGCTATGGCTACACCTTC.

The chain carries TRBV7-2 and TRBJ2-7; 7 bases match TRBD1. J was trimmed by 6 bases and V by 5 bases; bases with no gene match: 10. The CDR3 is made up of 14 amino acids. Germline CDR1 and CDR2: SGHTA and FQGNSA. CDR3 amino acids: CASSAYRGEGEQYF. CDR3 coding DNA: TGTGCCAGCAGCGCCTACAGGGGAGAAGGCGAGCAGTACTTC.

Written as DNA, the CDR3 is TGTGCCAGCAGTCCGCGAGACAGGGGGAGCAATCAGCCCCAGCATTTT. Translated: CASSPRDRGSNQPQHF. The chain uses TRBV6-2 or TRBV6-3 and TRBJ1-5; 9 nucleotides align to TRBD1. Germline assignment: CDR1 MNHEY and CDR2 SVGEGT. Trimming cost V 5 bases and J 1 base; bases outside gene matches: 6. The CDR3 covers 16 residues.

This clone was recorded once. V usage is TRBV10-3 and J usage is TRBJ2-2; D ambiguous. The CDR3 loop spans 14 amino acids. Germline CDR1 ENHRY, CDR2 SYGVKD. Deletions cut 4 bases from V and 6 bases from J, with 12 bases between. In DNA, the CDR3 is TGTGCCATCAGTGCTGCCCCAAGTTCCGGGGAGCTGTTTTTT. It translates to CAISAAPSSGELFF.

This chain uses TRBV2 with TRBJ1-1; D is ambiguous. There are 12 residues in the CDR3. CDR1 is SNHLY and CDR2 is FYNNEI in the germline V gene. Trimming left V 6 bases short and J 5 bases short, with 10 bases between. The CDR3: CASRVPATEAFF. The DNA of the CDR3 is TGTGCCAGCAGGGTCCCCGCAACTGAAGCTTTCTTT.

The J gene is TRBJ2-1, the V gene TRBV15; 10 bases are shared with TRBD2. The CDR3 totals 15 residues. Germline V gene lookup returns CDR1 LNHNV and CDR2 YYDKDF (reference sequence). The junction had 1 base not matched to a gene; V was cut back by 2 bases and J by 3 bases. The CDR3 nucleotides are TGTGCCACCAGCAGAACTAGCGGGGACTACAATGAGCAGTTCTTC. Translation: CATSRTSGDYNEQFF. The full variable domain, completed using reference TRBV15 and TRBJ2-1, is DAMVIQNPRYQVTQFGKPVTLSCSQTLNHNVMYWYQQKSSQAPKLLFHYYDKDFNNEADTPDNFQSRRPNTSFCFLDIRSPGLGDTAMYLCATSRTSGDYNEQFFGPGTRLTVL.

V usage is TRBV6-6 and J usage is TRBJ2-7; possible D gene TRBD1, 6 bases. This CDR3 is 13 amino acids long. Germline V CDR1 and CDR2: MNHNY, SVGAGI (reference sequence). Trimming cost V 6 bases and J 1 base, with 10 bases left between them. CDR3 nucleotide sequence: TGTGCCAGCAGACGGACAGATTCCTACGAGCAGTACTTC. Protein: CASRRTDSYEQYF.

The chain is built from TRBV6-5 and TRBJ2-7, with D unresolved. This CDR3 spans 13 amino acids. Trimming pared 6 bases from V and 6 bases from J, leaving 15 bases between. From germline, CDR1 is MNHEY and CDR2 SVGAGI. The CDR3 DNA reads as TGTGCCAGCAGCTTTTCATTAGCTGCCGAGCAGTACTTC. Amino acid sequence: CASSFSLAAEQYF.

This chain connects TRBV6-5 to TRBJ2-1, with 10 bases fitting TRBD2. The V gene's germline CDR1 is MNHEY and CDR2 SVGAGI. V lost 9 bases and J lost 0; bases outside the gene matches: 2. The CDR3 totals 14 residues. This CDR3 is CASERGGSYNEQFF. DNA of the CDR3: TGTGCCAGTGAGCGGGGGGGCTCCTACAATGAGCAGTTCTTC.